This T cell receptor (beta chain) was profiled in a study of graft-versus-host responses after intestinal transplantation. Study-level points and caveats: Recipient marrow held GvH clones, some first seen in ileum or blood.

Marrow sampled after transplant originated from the posterior iliac crest or another site. Comments on this clone: The target antigen is unknown.

CDR1 is SGHAT and CDR2 is FQNNGV in the germline V gene. The CDR3 spans 12 residues. Trimming took 2 bases from V and 5 from J, leaving 7 bases between them. Profiling relied on immunoSEQ multiplex PCR, and the TCRdb table lists in-frame clones only, not all of them. The sample has almost 70,000 clones, just under 95% seen once. The sequence was collected from a human patient who received an intestinal transplant, so some T cells may come from the graft donor. Sequencing was performed on bone marrow, taken roughly 780 days after intestinal transplantation. J is TRBJ2-7 and V is TRBV11-2; TRBD1 might be the D (5 bases). CDR3 nucleotides: TGTGCCAGCAGCTTACAGGGAAACGAGCAGTACTTC. Translated, it gives CASSLQGNEQYF.